One and the same sample provided the 27 T cell receptor beta chains below, sequenced in a study of blood T cell repertoires in COVID-19. TCRdb's copy holds only in-frame clones and misses some; the assay was immunoSEQ multiplex PCR. This sample carries about 270,000 clones, around 85% of them seen once, and the ten largest clones take roughly 1.5%. The source material was peripheral blood. Every receptor here comes from a human donor with COVID-19, enrolled during active disease. The donor label of this sample is uncertain.

The V call is TRBV3-1 (or the pseudogene TRBV3-2), the J call TRBJ2-3; 11 nucleotides match TRBD2. The CDR3 is 16 amino acids. Germline trimming cut 5 bases from V and 3 bases from J; bases unmatched to any gene: 7. Germline CDR1 LGHDT, CDR2 YNNKEL (reference sequence). CDR3 sequence reads: CASSARLAGHTDTQYF. As DNA, the CDR3 is TGTGCCAGCAGCGCCCGACTAGCGGGGCATACAGATACGCAGTATTTT.

The V and J genes are TRBV12-3 or TRBV12-4 and TRBJ2-1, with unresolved D. CDR3 length: 11 residues. V lost 4 bases to trimming and J lost 8 bases, with 6 bases between them. The CDR3 loop is CASSYIHEQFF. The CDR3 DNA reads as TGTGCCAGCAGTTATATCCATGAGCAGTTCTTC.

The chain uses TRBV19 and TRBJ1-5; 8 bases match TRBD1. This CDR3 spans 17 amino acids. Germline lookup yields CDR1 LNHDA and CDR2 SQIVND (reference sequence). V lost 5 bases, J lost 1 base, and 10 bases stayed unmatched. This CDR3 reads CASSSYRGLPSNQPQHF. The CDR3 DNA reads TGTGCCAGTAGTTCCTACAGGGGGTTGCCAAGCAATCAGCCCCAGCATTTT.

This sequence joins TRBV19 and TRBJ2-2, with D perhaps matching TRBD2 (8 bases). The CDR3 has 14 amino acids. The germline V gene has CDR1 LNHDA and CDR2 SQIVND (reference sequence). Trimming shortened V by 6 bases and J by 4 bases, and 12 bases separated the two germline ends. CDR3 sequence: CASRQGTSTGELFF. CDR3 bases: TGTGCCAGTAGACAGGGGACTAGCACCGGGGAGCTGTTTTTT.

The CDR3 DNA sequence: TGTGCCAGCAGCTTAGATGTAGGGGACACTAATTCACCCCTCCACTTT. It translates to CASSLDVGDTNSPLHF. The genes are TRBV11-2 and TRBJ1-6; D might be TRBD1 (6 bases). There are 16 residues in the CDR3. Trimming shortened V by 0 bases and J by 6 bases, and 12 bases separated the two germline ends. In germline, CDR1 is SGHAT, CDR2 FQNNGV.

The chain combines TRBV3-1 (or the pseudogene TRBV3-2) with TRBJ2-7, with 10 nucleotides matching TRBD1. Germline V lookup: CDR1 LGHDT, CDR2 YNNKEL (reference sequence). The CDR3 length is 17 residues. The V gene end was trimmed by 3 bases and the J gene end by 2 bases; junction bases not matched to a gene: 10. The CDR3 region is CASSQDRQGAAPYEQYF. CDR3 coding DNA: TGTGCCAGCAGCCAGGACCGACAGGGGGCGGCTCCCTACGAGCAGTACTTC.

The chain joins TRBV5-4 to TRBJ1-2; D unresolved. The CDR3 spans 17 residues. CDR1 is SGHNT, CDR2 YYREEE, per germline (reference sequence). V dropped 2 bases and J dropped 7 bases, with 24 bases sitting between them. The CDR3 DNA reads as TGTGCCAGCAGCTTCGGCGCGGTGGTGTCGGAGGTTATTGGCTACACCTTC. Protein product: CASSFGAVVSEVIGYTF.

The V gene is TRBV28, the J gene TRBJ2-1; a weak D match, TRBD1 (5 bases). The germline V gene encodes CDR1 MDHEN and CDR2 SYDVKM. The CDR3 consists of 16 residues. Trimming shortened V by 5 bases and J by 0 bases, and 14 bases separated the two germline ends. The DNA of the CDR3 is TGTGCCAGCAGTCCGCCAGGGCCTCACTCCTACAATGAGCAGTTCTTC. As protein: CASSPPGPHSYNEQFF.

V is TRBV6-4 and J is TRBJ2-3, with 8 bases identical to TRBD2. Germline V gene sequence: CDR1 MRHNA, CDR2 SNTAGT. The CDR3 loop spans 15 amino acids. The junction had 6 bases not matched to a gene; V was cut back by 3 bases and J by 4 bases. In DNA form, the CDR3 reads TGTGCCAGCAGTGAAAGCGGGAGCGGCTCAGATACGCAGTATTTT. Encoded protein: CASSESGSGSDTQYF.

In its sample, this clone was seen a few times. The V call is TRBV9, the J call TRBJ1-6; D gene unclear. With 4 bases removed from V and 0 bases from J, the gap between germline ends came to 11 bases. This CDR3 is 16 amino acids long. CDR1 and CDR2 (germline): SGDLS, YYNGEE. CDR3: CASSYDPSSYNSPLHF. The CDR3 DNA sequence: TGTGCCAGCAGCTACGACCCTAGCTCCTATAATTCACCCCTCCACTTT.

This rearrangement joins TRBV10-3 to TRBJ1-1, with unresolved D. The germline gives CDR1 ENHRY, CDR2 SYGVKD. Between the trimmed V and J ends, which lost 2 bases and 3 bases, there was a span of 7 bases. This CDR3 has 13 residues. The CDR3 loop is CAISELRDTEAFF. The CDR3 DNA reads TGTGCCATCAGTGAGCTCCGGGACACTGAAGCTTTCTTT.

The rearrangement joins TRBV6-5 to TRBJ2-7, with unresolved D. CDR1 and CDR2 from the germline V gene are MNHEY and SVGAGI. V was pared by 4 bases and J by 2 bases, with 15 bases between. The length of the CDR3 is 15 residues. The CDR3 loop is CASSLRPSTTYEQYF. For the CDR3, the DNA is TGTGCCAGCAGTTTACGGCCCAGTACTACCTACGAGCAGTACTTC.

The V and J genes are TRBV5-1 and TRBJ2-1; 13 nucleotides align to TRBD2. Germline V lookup: CDR1 SGHRS, CDR2 YFSETQ. The CDR3 totals 16 residues. The trim removed 4 bases at V and 7 bases at J, leaving 8 bases unmatched. The CDR3 DNA reads as TGCGCCAGCAGCCCGCGGACTAGCGGGAGCAGGAATGAGCAGTTCTTC. Translating gives CASSPRTSGSRNEQFF.

J is TRBJ1-2 and V is TRBV4-3; the D is unclear. The V gene lost 4 bases and the J gene lost 2 bases, with 8 bases spanning the gap. CDR1 and CDR2 (germline): LGHNA, YSLEER. This CDR3 spans 13 amino acids. CDR3 in amino acids: CASSPGGNYGYTF. The CDR3 nucleotides read TGCGCCAGCAGCCCGGGTGGGAACTATGGCTACACCTTC.

This chain's CDR3 is CASSIRDRGETQYF. In nucleotides, the CDR3 is TGCGCCAGCAGCATCCGGGACAGGGGAGAGACCCAGTACTTC. The chain joins TRBV5-1 to TRBJ2-5; the match to TRBD1 covers 10 bases. CDR1 and CDR2 from the germline V gene are SGHRS and YFSETQ. Losses at the gene ends were 4 bases for V and 4 bases for J; bases not matched to a gene: 4. The CDR3 has 14 residues.

The chain is built from TRBV4-2 and TRBJ2-1; 7 positions agree with TRBD2. The ends lost 1 base at V and 6 bases at J; junction bases unmatched: 6. The V gene's germline CDR1 is LGHNA and CDR2 YNFKEQ. The CDR3 length is 15 residues. CDR3 loop: CASSQAGGRFNEQFF. DNA for the CDR3: TGTGCCAGCAGCCAAGCGGGAGGCCGCTTCAATGAGCAGTTCTTC.

This chain links TRBV6-1 with TRBJ2-7; 9 bases fit TRBD1. V shed 4 bases, J shed 4 bases, and the junction held 11 bases outside the gene matches. This CDR3 is built from 16 residues. Germline CDR1 and CDR2: MNHNS and SASEGT. The CDR3 DNA is TGTGCCAGCAGTGGTCTCCGGACAGGGGCAGATTACGAGCAGTACTTC. It encodes CASSGLRTGADYEQYF.

The V and J genes are TRBV28 and TRBJ2-1, with TRBD2 matching over 13 bases. Germline loops: CDR1 MDHEN, CDR2 SYDVKM. V gave up 5 bases and J gave up 4 bases; unmatched junction bases: 5. There are 16 residues in the CDR3. CDR3 residues: CASSQLAGGLYNEQFF. CDR3 DNA: TGTGCCAGCAGTCAACTAGCGGGAGGGCTATACAATGAGCAGTTCTTC.

This chain uses TRBV9 with TRBJ2-7; TRBD1 agrees at 9 bases. Losses at the gene ends were 0 bases for V and 5 bases for J; bases not matched to a gene: 6. This CDR3 is 15 amino acids long. Germline CDR1 is SGDLS and CDR2 is YYNGEE. In DNA form, the CDR3 reads TGTGCCAGCAGCGTAGTTGGACAGGGGCATGACGAGCAGTACTTC. Amino acids: CASSVVGQGHDEQYF.

This chain uses TRBV28 with TRBJ1-2; D is unclear. From germline, CDR1 is MDHEN and CDR2 SYDVKM. With 3 bases removed from V and 4 bases from J, the gap between germline ends came to 15 bases. This CDR3 spans 15 amino acids. This chain's CDR3 is CASSLSQAAGYGYTF. DNA of the CDR3: TGTGCCAGCAGTTTGAGTCAGGCTGCCGGCTATGGCTACACCTTC.

The chain has TRBV18 and TRBJ2-5, with a tentative D call TRBD1 (5 bases). Germline CDR1 KGHSH, CDR2 LQKENI. The CDR3 contains 13 residues. With 4 bases removed from V and 4 bases from J, the gap between germline ends came to 10 bases. CDR3 sequence reads: CASSHQRGETQYF. The CDR3 region has the DNA TGTGCCAGCTCACACCAAAGGGGAGAGACCCAGTACTTC.

The J gene is TRBJ2-1, the V gene TRBV7-2; perhaps TRBD1 as D (7 bases). Trimming pared 5 bases from V and 7 bases from J, leaving 18 bases between. Germline V gives CDR1 SGHTA, CDR2 FQGNSA. The CDR3 has 15 residues. For the CDR3, the DNA is TGTGCCAGCAGCGTGCAGGGGGGAACATATAATGAGCAGTTCTTC. Translation gives CASSVQGGTYNEQFF.

This clone has only a few counts. The chain has TRBV6-5 and TRBJ2-7; 10 bases fit TRBD1. The V gene end was trimmed by 4 bases and the J gene end by 4 bases; junction bases not matched to a gene: 4. CDR3 length: 14 amino acids. Germline V gene lookup returns CDR1 MNHEY and CDR2 SVGAGI. The CDR3 reads CASSWGTGVYEQYF. The CDR3 coding sequence is TGTGCCAGCAGTTGGGGGACAGGGGTTTACGAGCAGTACTTC.

The chain links TRBV11-2 to TRBJ2-5; TRBD1 matches 7 bases. Germline V gives CDR1 SGHAT, CDR2 FQNNGV. V dropped 1 base and J dropped 2; count of bases not matched to a gene: 1. There are 14 residues in the CDR3. The CDR3 coding sequence is TGTGCCAGCAGCTTAGTGGGACAGCAAGAGACCCAGTACTTC. Protein: CASSLVGQQETQYF.

This clone has just one count. V and J are TRBV29-1 and TRBJ2-2; 8 positions agree with TRBD1. This CDR3 has 15 residues. V gave up 7 bases and J gave up 5 bases; unmatched junction bases: 12. Looked up from germline, CDR1 is SQVTM and CDR2 is ANQGSEA. CDR3 in amino acids: CSAQTGQGNTGELFF. Here the CDR3 DNA reads TGCAGCGCCCAAACCGGACAGGGTAATACCGGGGAGCTGTTTTTT.

The chain recombines TRBV2 with TRBJ1-4, with 8 bases identical to TRBD1. Trimming cost V 4 bases and J 8 bases; bases outside gene matches: 12. This CDR3 is 16 amino acids long. CDR1 SNHLY and CDR2 FYNNEI come from the germline V gene. The CDR3 region has the DNA TGTGCCAGCAGTGGCGAGGTTGGACAGGGTCGGGAAAAACTGTTTTTT. Translated: CASSGEVGQGREKLFF.

This sequence joins TRBV11-2 and TRBJ1-3; D might be TRBD1 (5 bases). The CDR3 is 16 residues long. Trimming shortened V by 4 bases and J by 2 bases, and 15 bases separated the two germline ends. The germline CDR1 and CDR2 sequences are SGHAT and FQNNGV. The CDR3 here is CASSSPRGRAGNTIYF. The CDR3 nucleotides are TGTGCCAGCAGCTCACCTAGGGGAAGAGCTGGAAACACCATATATTTT.